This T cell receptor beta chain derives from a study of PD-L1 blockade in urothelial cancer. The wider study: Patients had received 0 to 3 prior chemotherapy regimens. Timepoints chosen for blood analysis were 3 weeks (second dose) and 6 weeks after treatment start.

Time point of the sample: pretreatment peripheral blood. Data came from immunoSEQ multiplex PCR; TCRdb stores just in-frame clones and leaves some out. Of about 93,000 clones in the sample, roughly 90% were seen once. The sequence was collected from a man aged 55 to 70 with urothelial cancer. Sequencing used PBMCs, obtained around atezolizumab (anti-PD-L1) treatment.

The CDR3 DNA is TGTGCCAGCAGCAAATTTTATGGACTAGCGCCTACGATTTCTCACAATGAGCAGTTCTTC. Its translation is CASSKFYGLAPTISHNEQFF. This chain uses TRBV21-1 with TRBJ2-1; the table's D gene call, TRBD2, was not cross checked with the DNA. TRBV21-1 is tagged as a pseudogene. The CDR3 extends over 20 amino acids.